The 28 T cell receptor beta chains presented below share a single source sample, sequenced in a study of cytomegalovirus exposure and HLA in healthy donors. Primers included in the PCR were 60 Vbeta and 13 Jbeta primers. TCRdb's copy holds only in-frame clones and misses some; the assay was immunoSEQ multiplex PCR. The table has over 130,000 clones, around 57% seen once. The sequencing input was PBMCs. Every receptor here comes from a male donor in good health and CMV-seronegative.

The rearrangement links TRBV7-8 to TRBJ2-3, with a tentative D call TRBD1 (5 bases). The CDR3 contains 16 residues. V was cut by 2 bases and J by 3 bases, with 15 bases left in between. Per the germline V gene, CDR1 is SGHVS and CDR2 is FQNEAQ. CDR3 region: CASSLRLQGGTDTQYF. CDR3 nucleotides: TGTGCCAGCAGCTTAAGGCTCCAGGGTGGTACAGATACGCAGTATTTT.

This chain uses TRBV28 with TRBJ1-3; D gene unclear. The CDR3 consists of 16 residues. Germline CDR1 is MDHEN and CDR2 is SYDVKM. Trimming took 4 bases from V and 2 from J, leaving 15 bases between them. The CDR3 sequence: CASSSASTPTGNTIYF. Here the CDR3 DNA reads TGTGCCAGCAGTTCCGCAAGTACACCGACTGGAAACACCATATATTTT. Full variable domain (remainder filled in from reference TRBV28 and TRBJ1-3): DVKVTQSSRYLVKRTGEKVFLECVQDMDHENMFWYRQDPGLGLRLIYFSYDVKMKEKGDIPEGYSVSREKKERFSLILESASTNQTSMYLCASSSASTPTGNTIYFGEGSWLTVV.

This rearrangement joins TRBV27 to TRBJ1-1; maybe TRBD1 (6 bases). The V end was cut by 6 bases, the J end by 5 bases, with 13 bases between. Germline V gives CDR1 MNHEY, CDR2 SMNVEV (reference sequence). The CDR3 runs to 13 residues. This CDR3 is CASRGLQGTEAFF. Written as DNA, the CDR3 is TGTGCCAGCAGGGGCTTACAGGGTACTGAAGCTTTCTTT.

The V gene is TRBV7-8, the J gene TRBJ2-5; D might be TRBD2 (6 bases). The CDR3 sequence is 16 residues long. Trimming left V 0 bases short and J 2 bases short, with 13 bases between. Germline loops: CDR1 SGHVS, CDR2 FQNEAQ. CDR3 bases: TGTGCCAGCAGCTTAGCCACTAGCAACCTACAAGAGACCCAGTACTTC. Its translation is CASSLATSNLQETQYF.

This clone was seen a few times. The chain recombines TRBV5-4 with TRBJ2-5; TRBD2 is a possible D gene (7 bases). CDR1 is SGHNT and CDR2 is YYREEE in the germline V gene (reference sequence). The CDR3 extends over 14 amino acids. V was shortened by 6 bases and J by 5 bases, with 17 bases between the two germline ends. For the CDR3, the DNA is TGTGCCAGCACGGAAACCGGGGGGCGGGAGACCCAGTACTTC. This sequence encodes CASTETGGRETQYF.

CDR3 in DNA: TGCGCCAGCAGCTTGGAGGGACAGACAAACTATGGCTACACCTTC. Encoded protein: CASSLEGQTNYGYTF. V usage is TRBV5-1 and J usage is TRBJ1-2; 7 bases map to TRBD1. The CDR3 runs 15 residues. Germline CDR1 SGHRS, CDR2 YFSETQ. Trimming at V came to 0 bases and at J to 2 bases, leaving 4 bases not matched to a gene.

The V and J genes are TRBV4-1 and TRBJ2-7, with 11 nucleotides matching TRBD1. The germline CDR1 and CDR2 sequences are MGHRA and YSYEKL. With 6 bases clipped from V and 7 bases from J, the junction kept 8 bases outside the gene matches. The CDR3 contains 14 residues. Written as DNA, the CDR3 is TGCGCCAGCAGTCGCGGACAGGGGGCGAGTGAGCAGTACTTC. Amino acids: CASSRGQGASEQYF.

The CDR3 DNA follows: TGTGCCAGCAGCTCCCAAGGGGTTTTGGACGAGCAGTACTTC. Its protein is CASSSQGVLDEQYF. The chain joins TRBV7-3 to TRBJ2-7; possibly TRBD1 for D (5 bases). Trimming shortened V by 4 bases and J by 5 bases, and 15 bases separated the two germline ends. This CDR3 is built from 14 residues. CDR1 and CDR2 from the germline V gene are SGHTA and FQGTGA.

The V gene is TRBV6-1, the J gene TRBJ1-2; D is perhaps TRBD1 (6 bases). The CDR3 runs 15 residues. Germline-derived CDR1 and CDR2 are MNHNS and SASEGT. V was trimmed by 4 bases and J by 0 bases, leaving 12 bases between them. The CDR3 sequence: CASSGNNRANYGYTF. DNA for the CDR3: TGTGCCAGCAGTGGAAATAACAGGGCTAACTATGGCTACACCTTC.

The gene calls are TRBV7-9 and TRBJ2-1, with D perhaps TRBD2 (5 bases). The CDR3 is 16 amino acids. Germline CDR1 SEHNR, CDR2 FQNEAQ (reference sequence). The V end lost 5 bases, the J end lost 7 bases, and 21 bases lay between the germline ends. The CDR3 loop is CASSPFGESLQNEQFF. The CDR3, as DNA: TGTGCCAGCAGCCCCTTTGGGGAGTCCCTACAAAATGAGCAGTTCTTC.

The table lists this clone with a count of one. V gene TRBV2 combines with J gene TRBJ1-1; no clear D. The CDR3 length is 12 residues. V dropped 5 bases and J dropped 1 base, with 5 bases sitting between them. Per the germline V gene, CDR1 is SNHLY and CDR2 is FYNNEI. The CDR3 sequence is CASSQWNTEAFF. CDR3 nucleotides: TGTGCCAGCAGTCAGTGGAACACTGAAGCTTTCTTT.

V and J are TRBV6-5 and TRBJ1-2, with D possibly being TRBD1 (5 bases). CDR3 length equals 15 residues. Germline CDR1 is MNHEY and CDR2 is SVGAGI. The V and J ends lost 2 bases and 5 bases respectively, with 15 bases between them. The CDR3 nucleotides are TGTGCCAGCAGTTACCGAGACGGGGGGTGGTATGGCTACACCTTC. Translation gives CASSYRDGGWYGYTF.

The chain couples TRBV2 to TRBJ2-3; 7 nucleotides agree with TRBD2. The CDR3 extends over 14 amino acids. The junction had 6 bases not matched to a gene; V was cut back by 6 bases and J by 3 bases. Germline V CDR1 and CDR2: SNHLY, FYNNEI. CDR3 bases: TGTGCCAGCAGGGGGGGGGTGGGGACAGATACGCAGTATTTT. Residues: CASRGGVGTDTQYF.

The chain couples TRBV2 to TRBJ1-5, with D unresolved. Germline V gives CDR1 SNHLY, CDR2 FYNNEI. V was clipped by 6 bases and J by 0 bases, with 9 bases between them. CDR3 length: 14 residues. CDR3 residues: CASRRTNSNQPQHF. DNA of the CDR3: TGTGCCAGCAGACGGACTAATAGCAATCAGCCCCAGCATTTT.

The CDR3 DNA reads as TGTGCCAGCAGCGGTCCGGGAAGTAATGAAAAACTGTTTTTT. Translation gives CASSGPGSNEKLFF. The V and J genes are TRBV9 and TRBJ1-4, with no clear D. From germline, CDR1 is SGDLS and CDR2 YYNGEE. Trimming cost V 3 bases and J 4 bases, with 10 bases left between them. The CDR3 has 14 amino acids. Filled out from reference TRBV9 and TRBJ1-4, the complete variable domain reads DSGVTQTPKHLITATGQRVTLRCSPRSGDLSVYWYQQSLDQGLQFLIQYYNGEERAKGNILERFSAQQFPDLHSELNLSSLELGDSALYFCASSGPGSNEKLFFGSGTQLSVL.

This clone occurred once. The V gene is TRBV7-9, the J gene TRBJ2-7, with D tentatively TRBD1 (6 bases). The CDR3 length is 15 residues. The V gene's germline CDR1 is SEHNR and CDR2 FQNEAQ (reference sequence). Trimming removed 3 bases at V and 0 bases at J, with 12 bases between. Here the CDR3 DNA reads TGTGCCAGCAGCTTGGACGGGACAAACTCCTACGAGCAGTACTTC. Translated: CASSLDGTNSYEQYF.

This clone occurred a few times. The rearrangement uses TRBV6-6 and TRBJ1-5; 7 bases are a match to TRBD1. J was trimmed by 5 bases and V by 5 bases; bases with no gene match: 12. This CDR3 contains 16 residues. Looked up from germline, CDR1 is MNHNY and CDR2 is SVGAGI (reference sequence). The CDR3: CASSGPIDRVDQPQHF. The CDR3 DNA is TGTGCCAGCAGTGGTCCTATAGACAGGGTCGATCAGCCCCAGCATTTT.

This chain connects TRBV5-4 to TRBJ2-7, with TRBD1 identical over 10 bases. The CDR3 is 13 amino acids. Germline CDR1 and CDR2: SGHNT and YYREEE (reference sequence). Unmatched junction bases numbered 11, after V lost 10 bases and J lost 7 bases. This CDR3 is CAGGRQGADEQYF. CDR3 coding DNA: TGTGCCGGGGGGAGACAGGGGGCTGATGAGCAGTACTTC.

V and J are TRBV7-2 and TRBJ2-3; TRBD1 matches 7 bases. Germline lookup yields CDR1 SGHTA and CDR2 FQGNSA. Unmatched junction bases numbered 7, after V lost 5 bases and J lost 5 bases. This CDR3 is 14 amino acids long. CDR3: CASSPGTAIDTQYF. CDR3 coding DNA: TGTGCCAGCAGCCCCGGGACAGCGATAGATACGCAGTATTTT.

This clone was recorded a few times. The chain has TRBV6-5 and TRBJ2-4; TRBD1 agrees at 7 bases. CDR3 length: 14 amino acids. Germline loops: CDR1 MNHEY, CDR2 SVGAGI. V trimming: 2 bases; J trimming: 9 bases; junction bases outside the gene matches: 7. The CDR3 bases are TGTGCCAGCAGTTACGGACAGGATATCGTCATTCAGTACTTC. Its protein is CASSYGQDIVIQYF.

This chain joins TRBV9 and TRBJ2-5, with D maybe TRBD2 (6 bases). The V end was cut by 0 bases, the J end by 2 bases, with 11 bases between. Germline assignment: CDR1 SGDLS and CDR2 YYNGEE. The CDR3 loop spans 15 amino acids. CDR3 nucleotides: TGTGCCAGCAGCGTAGGCGGGGCACCTCAAGAGACCCAGTACTTC. Encoded protein: CASSVGGAPQETQYF.

The chain carries TRBV11-2 and TRBJ2-7, with 12 bases identical to TRBD2. With V trimmed by 5 bases and J by 2 bases, 7 bases remained unmatched. CDR1 and CDR2 from the germline V gene are SGHAT and FQNNGV. The CDR3 is 16 residues long. In DNA form, the CDR3 reads TGTGCCAGCAGCCCGGCCCCTAGCGGGGGGGCCTACGAGCAGTACTTC. Residues: CASSPAPSGGAYEQYF.

The rearrangement joins TRBV11-3 to TRBJ1-1, with D uncertain. This CDR3 comprises 15 residues. Trimming took 1 base from V and 7 from J, leaving 16 bases between them. CDR1 and CDR2 (germline): SGHNT, YENEEA. The CDR3 DNA sequence: TGTGCCAGCAGCTTAGCTGGCAGGTCCCCTAATGAAGCTTTCTTT. It is translated as CASSLAGRSPNEAFF.

This clone has only one observation. J is TRBJ1-2 and V is TRBV5-1, with D tentatively TRBD1 (5 bases). CDR1 SGHRS and CDR2 YFSETQ come from the germline V gene. Trimming shortened V by 0 bases and J by 13 bases, and 13 bases separated the two germline ends. This CDR3 is built from 12 residues. CDR3 sequence (DNA): TGCGCCAGCAGCTTGGCGACAGCCCCCGGCACCTTC. Protein sequence: CASSLATAPGTF.

The chain joins TRBV7-6 to TRBJ1-6; possible D gene TRBD1, 5 bases. Germline V lookup: CDR1 SGHVS, CDR2 FNYEAQ. Trimming took off 5 bases at V and 3 bases at J, with 14 bases between the two ends. This CDR3 is built from 16 residues. This CDR3 is CASSPWQGNYNSPLHF. The DNA for the CDR3 is TGTGCCAGCAGCCCATGGCAGGGAAACTATAATTCACCCCTCCACTTT.

This clone was observed a single time. CDR3 bases: TGTGCCACCCAAACAGGGGGCCTCAATCAGCCCCAGCATTTT. Its protein is CATQTGGLNQPQHF. The chain recombines TRBV15 with TRBJ1-5, with 9 bases fitting TRBD1. Per germline, CDR1 LNHNV and CDR2 YYDKDF (reference sequence). V shed 8 bases and J 3 bases; nucleotides not matched to a gene: 5. The CDR3 loop spans 14 amino acids.

This clone has a handful of counts. The genes are TRBV5-1 and TRBJ2-7; 8 bases line up with TRBD2. The CDR3 covers 14 residues. V lost 4 bases to trimming and J lost 4 bases; unmatched junction nucleotides: 7. Germline V lookup: CDR1 SGHRS, CDR2 YFSETQ. The CDR3 reads CASSGTLAAYEQYF. The CDR3 coding sequence is TGCGCCAGCAGCGGTACACTAGCGGCTTACGAGCAGTACTTC. Full variable domain (outside the CDR3, taken from reference TRBV5-1 and TRBJ2-7): KAGVTQTPRYLIKTRGQQVTLSCSPISGHRSVSWYQQTPGQGLQFLFEYFSETQRNKGNFPGRFSGRQFSNSRSEMNVSTLELGDSALYLCASSGTLAAYEQYFGPGTRLTVT.

The chain is built from TRBV14 and TRBJ2-5, with a possible D match to TRBD2 (5 bases). The CDR3 sequence is 13 residues long. The germline V gene has CDR1 SGHDN and CDR2 FVKESK. V was trimmed by 6 bases and J by 2 bases, leaving 10 bases between them. CDR3 region: CASRWTGQETQYF. CDR3 sequence (DNA): TGTGCCAGCAGGTGGACGGGGCAAGAGACCCAGTACTTC.